This T cell receptor beta chain originates from a study of beta chain features in type 1 diabetes. CDR3 length equals 17 residues. The J segment lost 1 base and the V segment lost 5 bases, leaving 12 bases of the junction unmatched. Germline CDR1 and CDR2: LNHDA and SQIVND (reference sequence). This clone has more than one count but fewer than ten. No antigen is known for it. The whole isolated RNA underwent reverse transcription, so sequencing captured expressed TCRB transcripts. The method was immunoSEQ multiplex PCR; TCRdb's version includes in-frame clones alone and lacks a portion of them. The sample has 970,000 or so clones; around a sixth are singletons. Whole-study findings and limits: Junctions at VDJ sites from type 1 diabetes patients had fewer insertions and more deletions. The naive, central memory and Treg TCRB repertoires of patients appeared to be more similar to one another than those of healthy donors. Short templates might get an advantage during PCR, and this would be equal in patients and controls. In all four CD4+ subsets, TCRB CDR3 length was significantly, moderately reduced in type 1 diabetes.

The clonotype was recovered from a young woman in good health. The rearrangement uses TRBV19 and TRBJ2-3; 7 bases align to TRBD2. Input material: naive CD4+ T cells from blood. CDR3 sequence (DNA): TGTGCCAGTAGTCCCGACCTCCTAGCGGCGCGCACAGATACGCAGTATTTT. Protein: CASSPDLLAARTDTQYF.